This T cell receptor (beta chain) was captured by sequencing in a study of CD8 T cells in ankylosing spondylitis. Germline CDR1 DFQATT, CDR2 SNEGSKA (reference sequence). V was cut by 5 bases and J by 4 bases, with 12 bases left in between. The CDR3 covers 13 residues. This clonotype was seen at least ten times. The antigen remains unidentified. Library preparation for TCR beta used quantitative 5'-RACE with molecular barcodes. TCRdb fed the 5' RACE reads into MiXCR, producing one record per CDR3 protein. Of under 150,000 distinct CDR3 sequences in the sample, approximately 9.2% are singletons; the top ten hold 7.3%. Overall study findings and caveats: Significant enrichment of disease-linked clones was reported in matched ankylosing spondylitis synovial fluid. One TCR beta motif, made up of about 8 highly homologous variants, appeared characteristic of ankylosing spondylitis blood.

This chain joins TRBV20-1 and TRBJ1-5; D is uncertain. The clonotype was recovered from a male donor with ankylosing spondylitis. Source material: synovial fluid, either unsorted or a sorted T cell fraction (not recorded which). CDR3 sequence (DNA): TGCAGTGCTGGCCACAGAACAAATCAGCCCCAGCATTTT. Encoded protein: CSAGHRTNQPQHF.